These 26 T cell receptor beta chains originate from one sample sequenced in a study of blood T cell repertoires in COVID-19. Measured with immunoSEQ multiplex PCR; TCRdb has only the in-frame clones, and not every one. The sample lists approximately 270,000 clones; approximately 80% were seen once. What was sequenced was peripheral blood. The receptors shown here come from an elderly man with acute or convalescent COVID-19.

V usage is TRBV6-1 and J usage is TRBJ2-3; 7 nucleotides align to TRBD2. This CDR3 has 16 residues. Trimming cost V 4 bases and J 4 bases; bases outside gene matches: 11. CDR1 and CDR2 (germline): MNHNS, SASEGT. The chain's CDR3 is CASSGARTSFPDTQYF. The DNA for the CDR3 is TGTGCCAGCAGTGGCGCCCGGACTAGTTTCCCAGATACGCAGTATTTT.

V usage is TRBV3-1 (or the pseudogene TRBV3-2) and J usage is TRBJ2-2; 10 bases agree with TRBD2. With V trimmed by 0 bases and J by 4 bases, 17 bases remained unmatched. The germline V gene encodes CDR1 LGHDT and CDR2 YNNKEL (reference sequence). The CDR3 is 21 residues long. The chain's CDR3 is CASSQDTQLAGQRDGTGELFF. CDR3 sequence (DNA): TGTGCCAGCAGCCAAGATACCCAACTAGCGGGACAACGCGACGGCACCGGGGAGCTGTTTTTT.

This chain connects TRBV4-1 to TRBJ1-1; TRBD1 aligns across 8 bases. This CDR3 is 13 amino acids long. After removal of 3 bases from V and 11 bases from J, the junction contained 8 bases not matched to a gene. Germline CDR1 and CDR2: MGHRA and YSYEKL. CDR3 DNA: TGCGCCAGCAGCCAGGAGTGGACAGGGAAGGCTTTCTTT. As protein: CASSQEWTGKAFF.

V and J are TRBV28 and TRBJ2-7, with a possible D match to TRBD1 (5 bases). This CDR3 is built from 13 residues. Trimming cost V 8 bases and J 7 bases, with 18 bases left between them. Looked up from germline, CDR1 is MDHEN and CDR2 is SYDVKM. The CDR3 DNA reads as TGTGCCAGCGGTTCCCGGACACCTAGGGAGCAGTACTTC. It encodes CASGSRTPREQYF.

The rearrangement links TRBV2 to TRBJ1-1, with 10 nucleotides matching TRBD1. The V gene end was trimmed by 5 bases and the J gene end by 11 bases; junction bases not matched to a gene: 5. The CDR3 totals 12 residues. Germline V gene sequence: CDR1 SNHLY, CDR2 FYNNEI. CDR3 region: CASSPRDRGAFF. The CDR3 DNA reads as TGTGCCAGCAGTCCCCGGGACAGGGGTGCTTTCTTT.

This clone was counted a few times. The chain employs TRBV7-2 and TRBJ2-3; a possible D gene is TRBD1 (6 bases). This CDR3 is built from 15 residues. V was shortened by 3 bases and J by 2 bases, with 12 bases between the two germline ends. CDR1 and CDR2 from the germline V gene are SGHTA and FQGNSA. CDR3 in amino acids: CASSLGHLPTDTQYF. The CDR3 DNA reads TGTGCCAGCAGCTTGGGACACCTTCCCACAGATACGCAGTATTTT.

This clone turned up a few times. The chain is built from TRBV11-1 and TRBJ2-7; D might be TRBD1 (6 bases). Between the trimmed V and J ends, which lost 0 bases and 7 bases, there was a span of 16 bases. The CDR3 loop spans 15 amino acids. Germline assignment: CDR1 SGHAT and CDR2 FQDESV (reference sequence). Here the CDR3 reads CASSLASPGVREQYF. Here the CDR3 DNA reads TGTGCCAGCAGCTTAGCGTCGCCAGGGGTGCGGGAGCAGTACTTC. The full variable domain, rest sourced from reference TRBV11-1 and TRBJ2-7, is EAEVAQSPRYKITEKSQAVAFWCDPISGHATLYWYRQILGQGPELLVQFQDESVVDDSQLPKDRFSAERLKGVDSTLKIQPAELGDSAMYLCASSLASPGVREQYFGPGTRLTVT.

The chain recombines TRBV9 with TRBJ2-7, with TRBD2 identical over 7 bases. The CDR3 length is 16 residues. V was clipped by 1 base and J by 1 base; unmatched bases: 8. Germline V CDR1 and CDR2: SGDLS, YYNGEE. The CDR3 loop reads CASSVSFRTRSYEQYF. CDR3 bases: TGTGCCAGCAGCGTAAGCTTTAGGACTAGATCCTACGAGCAGTACTTC. Filled out from reference TRBV9 and TRBJ2-7, the complete variable domain reads DSGVTQTPKHLITATGQRVTLRCSPRSGDLSVYWYQQSLDQGLQFLIQYYNGEERAKGNILERFSAQQFPDLHSELNLSSLELGDSALYFCASSVSFRTRSYEQYFGPGTRLTVT.

The rearrangement joins TRBV28 to TRBJ1-5, with 8 positions matching TRBD1. This CDR3 is 15 amino acids long. Germline CDR1 is MDHEN and CDR2 is SYDVKM. The junction had 8 bases not matched to a gene; V was cut back by 5 bases and J by 5 bases. The CDR3 is CASSPGTGTHQPQHF. The CDR3, as DNA: TGTGCCAGCAGTCCCGGGACAGGTACCCATCAGCCCCAGCATTTT.

The rearrangement links TRBV19 to TRBJ1-2; 8 nucleotides agree with TRBD1. This CDR3 region has 14 residues. CDR1 is LNHDA, CDR2 SQIVND, per germline (reference sequence). V was clipped by 4 bases and J by 4 bases; unmatched bases: 5. Here the CDR3 DNA reads TGTGCCAGTAGTAGGACAGGGTCTGCCTATGGCTACACCTTC. Translating it yields CASSRTGSAYGYTF.

This clone was seen only a few times. The rearrangement uses TRBV19 and TRBJ1-2, with 8 positions matching TRBD1. Germline loops: CDR1 LNHDA, CDR2 SQIVND (reference sequence). The CDR3 has 14 residues. V gave up 5 bases and J gave up 5 bases; unmatched junction bases: 7. CDR3 nucleotides: TGTGCCAGTAGTTACGGGACAGGAATTTATGGCTACACCTTC. Translation: CASSYGTGIYGYTF.

The chain has TRBV12-5 and TRBJ1-1, with 9 positions matching TRBD1. With 7 bases clipped from V and 0 bases from J, the junction kept 15 bases outside the gene matches. The CDR3 spans 18 residues. Germline V gene lookup returns CDR1 LGHNT and CDR2 FRNRAP. CDR3 DNA sequence: TGTGCTAGTGTCAAACCCCCGGGACAGGGAGTGGTGAACACTGAAGCTTTCTTT. Encoded protein: CASVKPPGQGVVNTEAFF.

The rearrangement uses TRBV19 and TRBJ2-3, with 13 nucleotides matching TRBD2. J gave up 3 bases and V 3 bases, and 6 bases lay outside the gene matches. Germline V gives CDR1 LNHDA, CDR2 SQIVND (reference sequence). CDR3 length: 17 residues. The CDR3 spells CASSIGGLAGVTDTQYF. CDR3 sequence (DNA): TGTGCCAGTAGTATTGGAGGACTAGCGGGAGTAACAGATACGCAGTATTTT.

The chain combines TRBV5-1 with TRBJ2-1, with TRBD2 as a possible D gene (6 bases). Per germline, CDR1 SGHRS and CDR2 YFSETQ. This CDR3 has 16 residues. V was trimmed by 2 bases and J by 0 bases, leaving 12 bases between them. The CDR3 nucleotides read TGCGCCAGCAGCTTTGGGGACTTGAACTCCTACAATGAGCAGTTCTTC. This translates into CASSFGDLNSYNEQFF. Using reference TRBV5-1 and TRBJ2-1 for the parts outside the CDR3, the full variable domain is KAGVTQTPRYLIKTRGQQVTLSCSPISGHRSVSWYQQTPGQGLQFLFEYFSETQRNKGNFPGRFSGRQFSNSRSEMNVSTLELGDSALYLCASSFGDLNSYNEQFFGPGTRLTVL.

The genes are TRBV11-2 and TRBJ2-7; 11 bases match TRBD2. CDR1 is SGHAT, CDR2 FQNNGV, per germline. CDR3 length: 16 amino acids. V trimming: 2 bases; J trimming: 4 bases; junction bases outside the gene matches: 7. CDR3 sequence reads: CASSLNRLAGKYEQYF. Here the CDR3 DNA reads TGTGCCAGCAGCTTAAATAGACTAGCGGGAAAGTACGAGCAGTACTTC.

CDR3 DNA sequence: TGTGCCAGCAGACACGTCGGGACAGACCAAGAGACCCAGTACTTC. Translation gives CASRHVGTDQETQYF. V is TRBV7-9 and J is TRBJ2-5, with TRBD1 matching over 7 bases. J gave up 0 bases and V 6 bases, and 7 bases lay outside the gene matches. CDR1 SEHNR and CDR2 FQNEAQ come from the germline V gene (reference sequence). This CDR3 comprises 15 residues.

This clone was seen a handful of times. The V call is TRBV7-2, the J call TRBJ2-1; D is perhaps TRBD2 (5 bases). Germline values: CDR1 SGHTA, CDR2 FQGNSA. The V end was cut by 4 bases, the J end by 7 bases, with 14 bases between. The CDR3 is made up of 14 amino acids. The CDR3, as DNA: TGTGCCAGCAGCTCCCCTACGCGGGTAAATGAGCAGTTCTTC. Its translation is CASSSPTRVNEQFF.

This chain joins TRBV24-1 and TRBJ2-7; D is possibly TRBD2 (6 bases). Per germline, CDR1 KGHDR and CDR2 SFDVKD. The germline V and J ends were trimmed by 11 bases and 3 bases, with 16 bases remaining between them. This CDR3 region has 13 residues. CDR3 nucleotide sequence: TGTGCCATTATAGCGGATCAAGTCTACGAGCAGTACTTC. It specifies CAIIADQVYEQYF.

This chain joins TRBV6-2 or TRBV6-3 and TRBJ2-4; TRBD1 matches 7 bases. The junction had 5 bases not matched to a gene; V was cut back by 5 bases and J by 1 base. CDR1 and CDR2 (germline): MNHEY, SVGEGT. The CDR3 runs 15 residues. The CDR3 sequence is CASSLTGLAKNIQYF. The CDR3 coding sequence is TGTGCCAGCAGTCTGACAGGGTTGGCCAAAAACATTCAGTACTTC.

This chain uses TRBV9 with TRBJ1-2, with D possibly matching TRBD1 (6 bases). Germline V gene sequence: CDR1 SGDLS, CDR2 YYNGEE. This CDR3 has 15 amino acids. Deletions cut 0 bases from V and 4 bases from J, with 13 bases between. The CDR3 DNA reads as TGTGCCAGCAGCGTAGATGCAGGGGCTGTCTATGGCTACACCTTC. Translated: CASSVDAGAVYGYTF. Filled out from reference TRBV9 and TRBJ1-2, the complete variable domain reads DSGVTQTPKHLITATGQRVTLRCSPRSGDLSVYWYQQSLDQGLQFLIQYYNGEERAKGNILERFSAQQFPDLHSELNLSSLELGDSALYFCASSVDAGAVYGYTFGSGTRLTVV.

CDR3 loop: CASSPIAGGPETQYF. The CDR3 DNA follows: TGCGCCAGCAGCCCCATAGCGGGAGGGCCAGAGACCCAGTACTTC. The V gene is TRBV5-1, the J gene TRBJ2-5; 11 bases are shared with TRBD2. The CDR3 has 15 residues. Germline values: CDR1 SGHRS, CDR2 YFSETQ. V gave up 4 bases and J gave up 4 bases; unmatched junction bases: 6.

This chain uses TRBV30 with TRBJ1-2; tentatively, D is TRBD1 (5 bases). Germline CDR1 reads GTSNPN; CDR2 reads SVGIG (reference sequence). Trimming stripped 0 bases from V and 5 bases from J, with 16 bases between. CDR3 length: 15 amino acids. CDR3 in amino acids: CAWSVHWGGKYGYTF. The CDR3 region has the DNA TGTGCCTGGAGTGTACATTGGGGGGGTAAGTATGGCTACACCTTC.

The rearrangement links TRBV18 to TRBJ2-1, with 7 bases matching TRBD2. Germline CDR1 reads KGHSH; CDR2 reads LQKENI. CDR3 length: 13 residues. Trimming removed 1 base from V and 9 bases from J; junction bases left unmatched: 3. The CDR3 spells CASSPLGRGEQFF. The CDR3 DNA reads as TGTGCCAGCTCACCACTAGGGAGGGGTGAGCAGTTCTTC. Variable domain in full (rest from reference TRBV18 and TRBJ2-1): NAGVMQNPRHLVRRRGQEARLRCSPMKGHSHVYWYRQLPEEGLKFMVYLQKENIIDESGMPKERFSAEFPKEGPSILRIQQVVRGDSAAYFCASSPLGRGEQFFGPGTRLTVL.

This clone was seen a few times. This sequence joins TRBV28 and TRBJ2-3, with D possibly being TRBD2 (6 bases). CDR1 and CDR2 from the germline V gene are MDHEN and SYDVKM. CDR3 length equals 16 residues. The germline V and J ends were trimmed by 3 bases and 2 bases, with 15 bases remaining between them. The CDR3 region has the DNA TGTGCCAGCAGTTTGCTGGGGGACTTACTCACAGATACGCAGTATTTT. Protein product: CASSLLGDLLTDTQYF.

J is TRBJ1-5 and V is TRBV28, with D perhaps TRBD1 (6 bases). CDR3 length equals 15 residues. Germline CDR1 and CDR2: MDHEN and SYDVKM. The V end lost 6 bases, the J end lost 7 bases, and 19 bases lay between the germline ends. The CDR3 DNA is TGTGCCAGCAGGGGATGGACAGCACTAGGGCAGCCCCAGCATTTT. Residues: CASRGWTALGQPQHF.

A few counts support this clone. The chain couples TRBV10-1 to TRBJ2-7; the match to TRBD2 covers 9 bases. The CDR3 is 13 amino acids. The trim removed 9 bases at V and 0 bases at J, leaving 3 bases unmatched. CDR1 WNHNN and CDR2 SYGVQD come from the germline V gene (reference sequence). DNA for the CDR3: TGCGCCAGAATAGCGGGGGTCTCCTACGAGCAGTACTTC. Protein: CARIAGVSYEQYF.